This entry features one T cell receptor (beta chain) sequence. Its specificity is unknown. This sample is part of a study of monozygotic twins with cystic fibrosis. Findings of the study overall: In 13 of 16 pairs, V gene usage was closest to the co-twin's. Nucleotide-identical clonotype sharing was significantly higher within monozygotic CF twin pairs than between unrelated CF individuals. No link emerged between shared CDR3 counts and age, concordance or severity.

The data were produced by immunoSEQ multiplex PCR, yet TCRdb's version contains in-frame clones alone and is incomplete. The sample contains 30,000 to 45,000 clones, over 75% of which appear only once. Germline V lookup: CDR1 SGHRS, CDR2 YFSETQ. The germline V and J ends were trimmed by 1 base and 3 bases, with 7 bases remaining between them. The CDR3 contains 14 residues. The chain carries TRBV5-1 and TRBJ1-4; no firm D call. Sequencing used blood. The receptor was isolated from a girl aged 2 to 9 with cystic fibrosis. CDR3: CASSLSGPNEKLFF. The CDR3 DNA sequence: TGCGCCAGCAGCTTGTCAGGACCTAATGAAAAACTGTTTTTT.